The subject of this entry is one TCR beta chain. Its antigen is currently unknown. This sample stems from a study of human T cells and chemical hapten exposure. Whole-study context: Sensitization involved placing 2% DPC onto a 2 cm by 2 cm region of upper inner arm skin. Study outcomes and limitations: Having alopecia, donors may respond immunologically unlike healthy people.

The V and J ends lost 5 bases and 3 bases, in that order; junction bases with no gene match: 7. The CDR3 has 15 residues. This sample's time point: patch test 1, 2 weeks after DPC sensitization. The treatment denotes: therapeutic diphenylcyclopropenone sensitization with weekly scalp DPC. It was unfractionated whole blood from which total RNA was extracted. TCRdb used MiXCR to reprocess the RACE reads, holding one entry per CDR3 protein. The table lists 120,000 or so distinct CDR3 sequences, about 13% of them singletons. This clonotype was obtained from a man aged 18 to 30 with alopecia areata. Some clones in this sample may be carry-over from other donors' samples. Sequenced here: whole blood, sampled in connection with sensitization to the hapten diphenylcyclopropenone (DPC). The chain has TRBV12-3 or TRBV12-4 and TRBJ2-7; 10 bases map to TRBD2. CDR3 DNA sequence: TGTGCCAGCAGTCCCACTAGCGGGGTTTTCTACGAGCAGTACTTC. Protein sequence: CASSPTSGVFYEQYF.